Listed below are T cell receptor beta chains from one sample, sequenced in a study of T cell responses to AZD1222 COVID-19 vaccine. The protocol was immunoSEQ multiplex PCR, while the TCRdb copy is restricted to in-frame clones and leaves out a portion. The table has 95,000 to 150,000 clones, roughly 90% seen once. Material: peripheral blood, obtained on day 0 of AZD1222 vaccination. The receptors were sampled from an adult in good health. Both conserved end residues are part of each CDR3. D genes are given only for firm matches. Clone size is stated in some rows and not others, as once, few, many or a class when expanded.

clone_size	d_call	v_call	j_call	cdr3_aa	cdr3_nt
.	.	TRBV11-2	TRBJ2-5	CASSLFLDSQETQYF	TGTGCCAGCAGCTTATTCCTGGACAGTCAAGAGACCCAGTACTTC
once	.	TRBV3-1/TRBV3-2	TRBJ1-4	CASSQPTEATNEKLFF	TGTGCCAGCAGCCAACCGACGGAGGCAACTAATGAAAAACTGTTTTTT
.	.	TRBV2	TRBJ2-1	CASSGLGGSDNEQFF	TGTGCCAGCAGTGGCCTAGGGGGATCCGACAATGAGCAGTTCTTC
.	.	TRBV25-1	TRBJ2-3	CASSEWGGGTDTQYF	TGTGCCAGCAGTGAATGGGGCGGGGGCACAGATACGCAGTATTTT
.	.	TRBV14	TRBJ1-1	CASSRLFNTELNTEAFF	TGTGCCAGCAGCCGACTATTTAATACAGAGCTGAACACTGAAGCTTTCTTT
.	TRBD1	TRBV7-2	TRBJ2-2	CASSSQGAVGELFF	TGTGCCAGCAGCTCTCAGGGGGCCGTCGGGGAGCTGTTTTTT
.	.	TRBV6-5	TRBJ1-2	CASTGGSNYGYTF	TGTGCCAGCACGGGCGGTTCTAACTATGGCTACACCTTC
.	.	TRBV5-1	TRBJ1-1	CASSLGGTGLNTEAFF	TGCGCCAGCAGCTTGGGGGGAACAGGCTTGAACACTGAAGCTTTCTTT
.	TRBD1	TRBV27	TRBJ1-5	CASMHLTGGGSNQPQHF	TGTGCCAGCATGCACCTAACAGGGGGGGGGAGCAATCAGCCCCAGCATTTT
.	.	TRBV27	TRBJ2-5	CASSFSGGLETQYF	TGTGCCAGCAGTTTCTCGGGGGGCTTGGAGACCCAGTACTTC
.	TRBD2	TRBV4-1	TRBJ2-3	CASSQRGGGSIDTQYF	TGCGCCAGCAGCCAACGGGGGGGCGGGAGCATAGATACGCAGTATTTT
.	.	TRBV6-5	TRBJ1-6	CASMPTRGGDSPLHF	TGTGCCAGCATGCCCACCAGGGGTGGGGATTCACCCCTCCACTTT
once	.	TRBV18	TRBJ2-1	CASSPVSYNEQFF	TGTGCCAGCTCACCCGTTTCCTACAATGAGCAGTTCTTC
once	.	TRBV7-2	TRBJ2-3	CASSLMSTDTQYF	TGTGCCAGCAGCTTAATGAGCACAGATACGCAGTATTTT
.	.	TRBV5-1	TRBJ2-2	CASIANPNTGELFF	TGCGCCAGCATTGCCAACCCGAACACCGGGGAGCTGTTTTTT
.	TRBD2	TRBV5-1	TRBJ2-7	CASSLDGGGGEQYF	TGCGCCAGCAGCTTGGACGGGGGGGGCGGCGAGCAGTACTTC
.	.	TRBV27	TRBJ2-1	CASSPAILSYNEQFF	TGTGCCAGCAGTCCTGCCATTTTGTCCTACAATGAGCAGTTCTTC
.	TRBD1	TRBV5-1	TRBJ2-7	CASSLPGDSHEQYF	TGCGCCAGCAGCCTCCCCGGGGACAGTCACGAGCAGTACTTC
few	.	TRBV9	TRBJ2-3	CASSVDDQGNTQYF	TGTGCCAGCAGCGTAGACGACCAGGGGAATACGCAGTATTTT
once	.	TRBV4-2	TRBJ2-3	CASSQDPGQVIPPQYF	TGTGCCAGCAGCCAAGATCCAGGACAAGTTATACCTCCGCAGTATTTT
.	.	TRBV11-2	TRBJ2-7	CASSFYGDPDEQYF	TGTGCCAGCAGCTTCTACGGGGATCCCGACGAGCAGTACTTC
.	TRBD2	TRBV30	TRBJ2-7	CAWSEGLAGGEQYF	TGTGCCTGGAGTGAGGGGCTAGCGGGAGGAGAGCAGTACTTC
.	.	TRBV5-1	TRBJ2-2	CASSVQPSGFGELFF	TGCGCCAGCAGCGTTCAACCCTCAGGGTTCGGGGAGCTGTTTTTT
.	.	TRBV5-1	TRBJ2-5	CASSRVVGEETQYF	TGCGCCAGCAGCAGGGTAGTGGGAGAGGAGACCCAGTACTTC
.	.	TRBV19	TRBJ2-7	CASKKGGTYEQYF	TGTGCCAGTAAAAAGGGGGGTACCTACGAGCAGTACTTC
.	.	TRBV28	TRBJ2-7	CASSLPPTNSRSTYEQYF	TGTGCCAGCAGTTTACCCCCCACAAATTCTCGATCCACCTACGAGCAGTACTTC
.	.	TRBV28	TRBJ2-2	CASSGPGENAGELFF	TGTGCCAGCAGTGGGCCAGGGGAAAACGCCGGGGAGCTGTTTTTT
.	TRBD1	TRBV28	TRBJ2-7	CASRGGTGDPSSPYEQYF	TGTGCCAGCAGAGGGGGGACAGGGGATCCTTCCTCCCCTTACGAGCAGTACTTC
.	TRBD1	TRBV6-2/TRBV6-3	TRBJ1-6	CASSTGQGANSPLHF	TGTGCCAGCAGTACAGGACAGGGGGCGAATTCACCCCTCCACTTT
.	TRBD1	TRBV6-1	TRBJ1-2	CASSDLGQRAPFKYGYTF	TGTGCCAGCAGTGACTTGGGACAGCGGGCCCCCTTTAAGTATGGCTACACCTTC
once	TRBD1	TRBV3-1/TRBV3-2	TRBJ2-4	CASSHRDRSGNIQYF	TGTGCCAGCAGCCACCGGGACAGGAGTGGAAACATTCAGTACTTC
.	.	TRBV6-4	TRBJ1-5	CASDSPDSNQPQHF	TGTGCCAGTGACTCGCCCGACAGCAATCAGCCCCAGCATTTT
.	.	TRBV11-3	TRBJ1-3	CASSLGREPGNTIYF	TGTGCCAGCAGCTTAGGTCGGGAACCTGGAAACACCATATATTTT
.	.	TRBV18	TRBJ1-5	CASRGTNQPQHF	TGTGCCAGCCGGGGTACGAATCAGCCCCAGCATTTT
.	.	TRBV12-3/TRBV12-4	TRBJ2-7	CASRVEGGEQYF	TGTGCCAGCAGGGTGGAGGGGGGGGAGCAGTACTTC
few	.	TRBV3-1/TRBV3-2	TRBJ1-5	CASSQGLMRPQHF	TGTGCCAGCAGCCAAGGTCTCATGCGGCCCCAGCATTTT
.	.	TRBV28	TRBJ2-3	CASNRRPAEMDTQYF	TGTGCCAGCAACCGTAGACCCGCGGAGATGGATACGCAGTATTTT
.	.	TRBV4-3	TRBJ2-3	CASSLADTDTQYF	TGCGCCAGCAGCCTAGCAGACACAGATACGCAGTATTTT
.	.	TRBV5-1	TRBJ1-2	CASSLGTHPEGYTF	TGCGCCAGCAGCTTGGGGACTCATCCGGAGGGCTACACCTTC
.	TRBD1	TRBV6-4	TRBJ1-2	CASSAQTGSYGYTF	TGTGCCAGCAGTGCCCAGACAGGGAGTTATGGCTACACCTTC
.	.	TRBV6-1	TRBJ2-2	CASRGIGELFF	TGTGCCAGCAGGGGTATCGGGGAGCTGTTTTTT
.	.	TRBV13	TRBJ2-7	CASSIGTVSSYEQYF	TGTGCCAGCAGCATCGGGACGGTAAGCTCCTACGAGCAGTACTTC
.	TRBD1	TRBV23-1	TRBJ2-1	CASTQGGTGVHEQFF	TGCGCCAGCACCCAGGGAGGGACAGGGGTACATGAGCAGTTCTTC
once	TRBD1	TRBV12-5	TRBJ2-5	CASGFHAKSGTGKETQYF	TGTGCTAGTGGTTTTCACGCGAAATCCGGGACAGGGAAAGAGACCCAGTACTTC
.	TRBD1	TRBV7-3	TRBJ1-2	CASSPTGNYGYTF	TGTGCCAGCAGCCCGACAGGGAACTATGGCTACACCTTC
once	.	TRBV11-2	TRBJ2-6	CASSSDGGFISGANVLTF	TGTGCCAGCAGCTCAGATGGAGGCTTTATTTCTGGGGCCAACGTCCTGACTTTC
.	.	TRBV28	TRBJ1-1	CASSEPGEWDGKGAFF	TGTGCCAGCAGTGAACCAGGGGAGTGGGACGGGAAGGGGGCTTTCTTT
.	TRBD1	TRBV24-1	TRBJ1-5	CATSDNGQGANQPQHF	TGTGCCACCAGTGACAACGGACAGGGGGCAAATCAGCCCCAGCATTTT